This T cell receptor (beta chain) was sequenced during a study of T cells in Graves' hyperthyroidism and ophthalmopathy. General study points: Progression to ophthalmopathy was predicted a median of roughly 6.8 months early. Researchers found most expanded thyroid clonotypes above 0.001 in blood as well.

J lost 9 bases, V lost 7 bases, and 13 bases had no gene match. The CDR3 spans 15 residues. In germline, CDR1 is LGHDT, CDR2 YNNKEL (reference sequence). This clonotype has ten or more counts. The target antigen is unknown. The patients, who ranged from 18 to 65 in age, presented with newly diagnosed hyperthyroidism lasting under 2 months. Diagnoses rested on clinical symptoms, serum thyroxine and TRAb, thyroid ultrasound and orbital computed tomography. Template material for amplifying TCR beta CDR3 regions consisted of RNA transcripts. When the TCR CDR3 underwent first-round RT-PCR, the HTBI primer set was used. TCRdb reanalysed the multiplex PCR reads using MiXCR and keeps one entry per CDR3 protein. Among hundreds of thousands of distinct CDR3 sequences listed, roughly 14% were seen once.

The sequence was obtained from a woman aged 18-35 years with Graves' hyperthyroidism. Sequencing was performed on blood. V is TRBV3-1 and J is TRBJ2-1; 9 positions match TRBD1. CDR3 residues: CASTHGGTGWGEQFF. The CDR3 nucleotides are TGTGCCAGCACGCACGGCGGGACAGGGTGGGGTGAGCAGTTCTTC.